These 15 T cell receptor beta chains were sequenced from one sample in a study of cytomegalovirus exposure and HLA in healthy donors. Clones were read by immunoSEQ multiplex PCR, and TCRdb kept only the in-frame ones, dropping some. The repertoire holds some 130,000 clones, around nine tenths seen once, with 1.4% to 1.5% in the top ten. The sample taken for sequencing was PBMCs. The receptors were sampled from a young man in good health and CMV-seronegative.

The genes are TRBV5-1 and TRBJ2-3; the match to TRBD1 covers 12 bases. Per germline, CDR1 SGHRS and CDR2 YFSETQ. V gave up 5 bases and J gave up 5 bases; unmatched junction bases: 6. CDR3 length: 15 amino acids. The chain's CDR3 is CASSPGQGAIDTQYF. CDR3 DNA: TGCGCCAGCAGTCCGGGACAGGGGGCGATAGATACGCAGTATTTT.

V is TRBV4-1 and J is TRBJ2-6, with 11 bases identical to TRBD2. Germline V gives CDR1 MGHRA, CDR2 YSYEKL. This CDR3 has 19 amino acids. The trim removed 1 base at V and 1 base at J, leaving 6 bases unmatched. CDR3 in DNA: TGCGCCAGCAGCCAAGCACTAGCGGGAGATAAGTCTGGGGCCAACGTCCTGACTTTC. The encoded protein is CASSQALAGDKSGANVLTF.

The sample holds one count of this clone. The chain couples TRBV18 to TRBJ2-7; maybe TRBD1 (5 bases). Trimming pared 2 bases from V and 6 bases from J, leaving 14 bases between. This CDR3 comprises 14 residues. The germline CDR1 and CDR2 sequences are KGHSH and LQKENI. CDR3 bases: TGTGCCAGCTCACCAACTCAGGGTGCTGGCGAGCAGTACTTC. Translating it yields CASSPTQGAGEQYF.

This clone occurred once. The V gene is TRBV5-4, the J gene TRBJ1-1; D not certain. V dropped 1 base and J dropped 5 bases, with 6 bases sitting between them. The germline V gene has CDR1 SGHNT and CDR2 YYREEE (reference sequence). The CDR3 has 12 residues. CDR3 DNA: TGTGCCAGCAGCTTGTGGACTACTGAAGCTTTCTTT. Protein sequence: CASSLWTTEAFF.

V gene TRBV9 combines with J gene TRBJ2-3; 7 positions agree with TRBD1. CDR3 length: 15 residues. The ends lost 0 bases at V and 1 base at J; junction bases unmatched: 2. Germline assignment: CDR1 SGDLS and CDR2 YYNGEE. CDR3 in DNA: TGTGCCAGCAGCGTAGGTGGGACAGGCACAGATACGCAGTATTTT. Residues: CASSVGGTGTDTQYF.

J is TRBJ1-1 and V is TRBV18; 9 bases agree with TRBD1. This CDR3 contains 15 residues. Looked up from germline, CDR1 is KGHSH and CDR2 is LQKENI. V lost 5 bases, J lost 1 base, and 5 bases stayed unmatched. CDR3 sequence reads: CASSGQGQGNTEAFF. CDR3 nucleotides: TGTGCCAGCTCAGGCCAGGGACAGGGGAACACTGAAGCTTTCTTT. The whole variable domain, filled in from reference TRBV18 and TRBJ1-1, reads NAGVMQNPRHLVRRRGQEARLRCSPMKGHSHVYWYRQLPEEGLKFMVYLQKENIIDESGMPKERFSAEFPKEGPSILRIQQVVRGDSAAYFCASSGQGQGNTEAFFGQGTRLTVV.

The chain is built from TRBV4-3 and TRBJ2-5; possible D gene TRBD1, 5 bases. The V and J ends lost 0 bases and 6 bases respectively, with 14 bases between them. This CDR3 has 15 residues. Germline lookup yields CDR1 LGHNA and CDR2 YSLEER. The CDR3 sequence is CASSQDRQGLKTQYF. The CDR3 DNA follows: TGCGCCAGCAGCCAAGATCGGCAGGGTCTTAAGACCCAGTACTTC.

The rearrangement links TRBV2 to TRBJ2-1; 8 bases fit TRBD1. The germline gives CDR1 SNHLY, CDR2 FYNNEI. V trimming: 8 bases; J trimming: 7 bases; junction bases outside the gene matches: 7. This CDR3 has 13 amino acids. The CDR3 coding sequence is TGTGCCAGCGACAGGGGAAGGCGGAATGAGCAGTTCTTC. Protein: CASDRGRRNEQFF.

The V and J genes are TRBV15 and TRBJ2-7, with 10 positions matching TRBD2. V trimming: 0 bases; J trimming: 2 bases; junction bases outside the gene matches: 4. CDR1 and CDR2 (germline): LNHNV, YYDKDF (reference sequence). The CDR3 has 16 residues. CDR3 coding DNA: TGTGCCACCAGCAGAGATCCTAGCGGGAGAACCTACGAGCAGTACTTC. Translated, it gives CATSRDPSGRTYEQYF.

The rearrangement joins TRBV7-9 to TRBJ1-2; TRBD1 aligns across 8 bases. J lost 7 bases, V lost 4 bases, and 11 bases had no gene match. From germline, CDR1 is SEHNR and CDR2 FQNEAQ (reference sequence). This CDR3 has 15 residues. CDR3 sequence reads: CASSSYQTGESGYTF. The CDR3 DNA follows: TGTGCCAGCAGCTCATACCAGACAGGGGAGAGTGGCTACACCTTC. The complete variable domain, with remaining parts taken from reference TRBV7-9 and TRBJ1-2, reads DTGVSQNPRHKITKRGQNVTFRCDPISEHNRLYWYRQTLGQGPEFLTYFQNEAQLEKSRLLSDRFSAERPKGSFSTLEIQRTEQGDSAMYLCASSSYQTGESGYTFGSGTRLTVV.

The chain recombines TRBV30 with TRBJ2-7, with 14 bases matching TRBD2. The V and J ends lost 3 bases and 1 base, in that order; junction bases with no gene match: 5. The CDR3 has 16 residues. Looked up from germline, CDR1 is GTSNPN and CDR2 is SVGIG (reference sequence). The CDR3 reads CAWRGGTSGRSYEQYF. The CDR3 nucleotides are TGTGCCTGGAGGGGTGGGACTAGCGGGAGATCCTACGAGCAGTACTTC.

The J gene is TRBJ2-7, the V gene TRBV6-1; maybe TRBD1 (6 bases). Germline CDR1 is MNHNS and CDR2 is SASEGT. Trimming took off 2 bases at V and 3 bases at J, with 14 bases between the two ends. This CDR3 has 15 residues. The CDR3 here is CASSETGQSSYEQYF. The CDR3 nucleotides read TGTGCCAGCAGTGAAACGGGACAATCGAGCTACGAGCAGTACTTC.

This clone was counted only a few times. The chain couples TRBV2 to TRBJ1-3, with 7 nucleotides matching TRBD1. Germline CDR1 is SNHLY and CDR2 is FYNNEI. This CDR3 spans 13 amino acids. With V trimmed by 6 bases and J by 2 bases, 1 base remained unmatched. As DNA, the CDR3 is TGTGCCAGCAGGGGACAGACTGGAAACACCATATATTTT. Its protein product is CASRGQTGNTIYF.

The chain joins TRBV11-2 to TRBJ1-4; 7 bases are a match to TRBD1. This CDR3 region has 14 residues. Germline V gives CDR1 SGHAT, CDR2 FQNNGV. With V trimmed by 3 bases and J by 7 bases, 5 bases remained unmatched. The CDR3 protein is CASSFLQGGEKLFF. For the CDR3, the DNA is TGTGCCAGCAGCTTTTTGCAGGGGGGTGAAAAACTGTTTTTT.

The count of this clone is one. This chain joins TRBV30 and TRBJ2-7; the D gene is possibly TRBD2 (5 bases). From germline, CDR1 is GTSNPN and CDR2 SVGIG (reference sequence). Trimming cost V 1 base and J 1 base, with 11 bases left between them. The CDR3 totals 14 residues. The CDR3 nucleotides are TGTGCCTGGAGTGCGCAACTAGGGTCCTACGAGCAGTACTTC. It yields the protein CAWSAQLGSYEQYF.